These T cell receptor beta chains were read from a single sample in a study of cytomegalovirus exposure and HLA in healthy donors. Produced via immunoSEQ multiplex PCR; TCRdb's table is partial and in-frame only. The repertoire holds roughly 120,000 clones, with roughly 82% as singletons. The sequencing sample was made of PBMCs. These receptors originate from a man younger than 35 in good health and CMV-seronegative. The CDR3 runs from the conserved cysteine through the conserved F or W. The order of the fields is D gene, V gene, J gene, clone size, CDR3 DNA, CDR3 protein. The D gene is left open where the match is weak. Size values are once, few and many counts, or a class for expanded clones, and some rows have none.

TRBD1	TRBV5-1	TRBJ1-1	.	TGCGCCAGCAGTTCTGGGGACAGGGAAGGAAACACTGAAGCTTTCTTT	CASSSGDREGNTEAFF
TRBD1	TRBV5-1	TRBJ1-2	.	TGCGCCAGCAGCCCAGGACAGGGAACCTATGGCTACACCTTC	CASSPGQGTYGYTF
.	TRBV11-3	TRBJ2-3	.	TGTGCCAGCAGCGCGTCTAGCACAGATACGCAGTATTTT	CASSASSTDTQYF
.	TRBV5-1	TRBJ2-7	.	TGCGCCAGCAGCTTGGAAGGGGCTGGCTCCTACGAGCAGTACTTC	CASSLEGAGSYEQYF
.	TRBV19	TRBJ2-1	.	TGTGCCAGTAGTGTAGGTAGCGGCTCCTACAATGAGCAGTTCTTC	CASSVGSGSYNEQFF
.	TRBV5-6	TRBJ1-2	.	TGTGCCAGCAGCTTGCCAGGGGCCGAGGGGAGCTATGGCTACACCTTC	CASSLPGAEGSYGYTF
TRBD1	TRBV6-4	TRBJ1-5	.	TGTGCCAGCAGTCCGACGGGACAGGGCAATCAGCCCCAGCATTTT	CASSPTGQGNQPQHF
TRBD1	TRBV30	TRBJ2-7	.	TGTGCCTGGAGTATAGGAAGACAGGGGAAGGAGCAGTACTTC	CAWSIGRQGKEQYF
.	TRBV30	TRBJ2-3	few	TGTGCCTGGAGTGTACGGGGGGATACGCAGTATTTT	CAWSVRGDTQYF
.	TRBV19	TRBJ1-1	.	TGTGCCAGTAGTATAAGAGGACCAGGGGACACTGAAGCTTTCTTT	CASSIRGPGDTEAFF
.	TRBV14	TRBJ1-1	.	TGTGCCAGCAGCCAGGTCAGGGTCACTGAAGCTTTCTTT	CASSQVRVTEAFF
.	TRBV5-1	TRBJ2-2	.	TGCGCCAGCAGCTTGGCTCTTTTAGCGAACACCGGGGAGCTGTTTTTT	CASSLALLANTGELFF
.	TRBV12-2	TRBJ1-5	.	TGTGCAAGTCGCTTCGCTTCCGACAGGGGGTATCAGCCCCAGCATTTT	CASRFASDRGYQPQHF
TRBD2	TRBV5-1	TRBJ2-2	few	TGCGCCAGCAGAAGTGTCATGGCGGGGGGCATGTTTTTT	CASRSVMAGGMFF
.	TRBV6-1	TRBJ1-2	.	TGTGCCAGCAGTGTCGTCCGGACAGTTACCGGGTATGGCTACACCTTC	CASSVVRTVTGYGYTF
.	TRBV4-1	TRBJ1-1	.	TGCGCCAGCAGCTATAGTTCGAACACTGAAGCTTTCTTT	CASSYSSNTEAFF
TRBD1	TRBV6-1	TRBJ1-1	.	TGTGCCAGCAGTGAAGATCTCTTCCAGGGGGTGAGTGCTTTCTTT	CASSEDLFQGVSAFF
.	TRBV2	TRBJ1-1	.	TGTGCCAGCAGGGGGGGAATGAACACTGAAGCTTTCTTT	CASRGGMNTEAFF
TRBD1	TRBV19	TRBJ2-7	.	TGTGCCAGTAGTCCCGGGACAGGGGGCGAGCAGTACTTC	CASSPGTGGEQYF
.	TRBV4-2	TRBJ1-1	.	TGTGCCAGCAGCCAAGATAGAGGGATTGAAGCTTTCTTT	CASSQDRGIEAFF
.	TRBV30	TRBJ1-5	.	TGTGCCTGGTCGGACGTTGGACAATTCAATCAGCCCCAGCATTTT	CAWSDVGQFNQPQHF
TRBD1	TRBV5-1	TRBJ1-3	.	TGCGCCAGCAGCTTGGCGGACAGGGCTGGAAACACCATATATTTT	CASSLADRAGNTIYF
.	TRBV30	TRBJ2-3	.	TGTGCCTGGAGTGTAGTTCTTCAGGCAGATACGCAGTATTTT	CAWSVVLQADTQYF
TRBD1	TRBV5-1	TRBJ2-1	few	TGCGCCAGCAGTTTGGGACAGCACAATGAGCAGTTCTTC	CASSLGQHNEQFF
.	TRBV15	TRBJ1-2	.	TGTGCCACCAGCAGATACGGGAGCGGGGGAGACTACACCTTC	CATSRYGSGGDYTF
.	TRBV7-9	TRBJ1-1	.	TGTGCCAGCAGCTTAGGACAGGCAAAGAACACTGAAGCTTTCTTT	CASSLGQAKNTEAFF
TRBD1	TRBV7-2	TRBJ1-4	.	TGTGCCAGCAGCTTATGGGGACAGGGTCTAGGTGAAAAACTGTTTTTT	CASSLWGQGLGEKLFF
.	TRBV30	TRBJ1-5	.	TGTGCCTGGAGTGGGGGGGTGACTCAGCCCCAGCATTTT	CAWSGGVTQPQHF
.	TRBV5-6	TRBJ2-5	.	TGTGCCAGCAGCCAACTCAAACAAGAGACCCAGTACTTC	CASSQLKQETQYF
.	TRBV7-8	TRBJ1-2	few	TGTGCCAGCAGCTTAGACAATAACTATGGCTACACCTTC	CASSLDNNYGYTF
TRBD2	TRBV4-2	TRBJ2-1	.	TGTGCCAGCAGCCAAGCAACGAATGGGGGGGGTGAGCAGTTCTTC	CASSQATNGGGEQFF
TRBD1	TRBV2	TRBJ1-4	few	TGTGCCAGCAGTGCCCGACAGGGGGAAAAACTGTTTTTT	CASSARQGEKLFF
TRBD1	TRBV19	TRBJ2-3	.	TGTGCCAGTACGGACAGGGCGGGCGATACGCAGTATTTT	CASTDRAGDTQYF
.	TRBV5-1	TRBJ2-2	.	TGCGCCAGCAGCTGGACTTTCACCGGGGAGCTGTTTTTT	CASSWTFTGELFF
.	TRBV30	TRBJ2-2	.	TGTGCCTGGTCCCACCCGGGTTCCAAGAACACCGGGGAGCTGTTTTTT	CAWSHPGSKNTGELFF
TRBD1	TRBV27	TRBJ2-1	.	TGTGCCAGCAGTGGAACAGGGGGCTCCTACAATGAGCAGTTCTTC	CASSGTGGSYNEQFF